The 8 T cell receptor beta chains presented below share a single source sample, sequenced in a study of identical twins. One entry per CDR3 protein results from TCRdb running MiXCR on the 5' RACE reads. The sample contains 1.5 million to 2 million distinct CDR3 sequences, 32% of which appear only once. Sequenced sample: cord blood. These receptor sequences come from a newborn girl in good health.

This clonotype was counted between two and nine times. The chain uses TRBV20-1 and TRBJ2-7; no reliable D call. This CDR3 contains 14 residues. V lost 1 base to trimming and J lost 0 bases, with 10 bases between them. The V gene's germline CDR1 is DFQATT and CDR2 SNEGSKA (reference sequence). Written as DNA, the CDR3 is TGCAGTGCTAGAGTACGGGCGCCCTCCTACGAGCAGTACTTC. This encodes CSARVRAPSYEQYF.

This clonotype was seen only a few times. V is TRBV25-1 and J is TRBJ2-3, with 7 bases identical to TRBD2. V shed 3 bases, J shed 1 base, and the junction held 10 bases outside the gene matches. This CDR3 has 17 amino acids. Germline values: CDR1 MGHDK, CDR2 SYGVNS. CDR3: CASSEAGASRGTDTQYF. DNA for the CDR3: TGTGCCAGCAGTGAGGCGGGAGCTTCTAGAGGCACAGATACGCAGTATTTT.

This clonotype turned up a few times. The chain employs TRBV27 and TRBJ1-6; 9 nucleotides line up with TRBD1. The germline V gene has CDR1 MNHEY and CDR2 SMNVEV (reference sequence). Losses at the gene ends were 4 bases for V and 17 bases for J; bases not matched to a gene: 3. This CDR3 spans 11 amino acids. CDR3 loop: CASSSGQGIHF. Written as DNA, the CDR3 is TGTGCCAGCAGTTCCGGACAGGGGATCCACTTT.

There are a few counts of this clonotype. The chain combines TRBV7-2 with TRBJ1-5; D unresolved. From germline, CDR1 is SGHTA and CDR2 FQGNSA. The length of the CDR3 is 13 residues. With 4 bases removed from V and 5 bases from J, the gap between germline ends came to 9 bases. CDR3 coding DNA: TGTGCCAGCAGCTCAAGGACGGATCAGCCCCAGCATTTT. Its translation is CASSSRTDQPQHF.

The gene calls are TRBV6-1 and TRBJ2-3, with no clear D. Trimming took off 1 base at V and 0 bases at J, with 5 bases between the two ends. The CDR3 has 14 amino acids. Germline-derived CDR1 and CDR2 are MNHNS and SASEGT. The CDR3 DNA sequence: TGTGCCAGCAGTGAAGGCTACAGCACAGATACGCAGTATTTT. Its protein is CASSEGYSTDTQYF.

This clonotype has a handful of counts. The genes are TRBV9 and TRBJ1-6; 11 nucleotides agree with TRBD1. Germline assignment: CDR1 SGDLS and CDR2 YYNGEE. This CDR3 contains 16 residues. The J segment lost 7 bases and the V segment lost 3 bases, leaving 6 bases of the junction unmatched. CDR3 nucleotides: TGTGCCAGCAGCGCCCTAAGGGACAGGGGGAATTCACCCCTCCACTTT. Protein sequence: CASSALRDRGNSPLHF. Together with reference TRBV9 and TRBJ1-6, the CDR3 gives the full variable domain: DSGVTQTPKHLITATGQRVTLRCSPRSGDLSVYWYQQSLDQGLQFLIQYYNGEERAKGNILERFSAQQFPDLHSELNLSSLELGDSALYFCASSALRDRGNSPLHFGNGTRLTVT.

The table lists this clonotype with many counts. The rearrangement links TRBV9 to TRBJ2-3; no clear D. The CDR3 covers 12 residues. Trimming cost V 0 bases and J 4 bases, with 3 bases left between them. Germline V lookup: CDR1 SGDLS, CDR2 YYNGEE. CDR3 sequence: CASSVAPDTQYF. The DNA for the CDR3 is TGTGCCAGCAGCGTAGCTCCAGATACGCAGTATTTT.

In its sample, this clonotype was seen a few times. The V call is TRBV20-1, the J call TRBJ1-1, with no clear D. V was trimmed by 6 bases and J by 0 bases, leaving 23 bases between them. CDR1 is DFQATT and CDR2 is SNEGSKA in the germline V gene (reference sequence). The length of the CDR3 is 17 residues. CDR3 protein: CSATSVFPQDLNTEAFF. The CDR3 nucleotides are TGCAGTGCCACCTCTGTGTTCCCGCAGGACTTGAACACTGAAGCTTTCTTT.